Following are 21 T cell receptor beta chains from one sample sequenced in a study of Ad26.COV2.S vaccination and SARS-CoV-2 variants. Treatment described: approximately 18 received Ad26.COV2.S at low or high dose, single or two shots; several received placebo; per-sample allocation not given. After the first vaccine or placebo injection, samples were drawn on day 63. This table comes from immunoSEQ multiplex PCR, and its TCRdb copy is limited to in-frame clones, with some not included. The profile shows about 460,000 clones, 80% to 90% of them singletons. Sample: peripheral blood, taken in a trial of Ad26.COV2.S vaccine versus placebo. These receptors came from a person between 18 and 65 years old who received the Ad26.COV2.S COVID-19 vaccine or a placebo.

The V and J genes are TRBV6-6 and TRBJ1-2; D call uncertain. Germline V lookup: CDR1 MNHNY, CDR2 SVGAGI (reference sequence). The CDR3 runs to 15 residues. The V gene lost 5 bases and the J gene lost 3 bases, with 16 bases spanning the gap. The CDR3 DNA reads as TGTGCCAGCAGTCCCCCAAGGCCCTCTGACTATGGCTACACCTTC. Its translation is CASSPPRPSDYGYTF.

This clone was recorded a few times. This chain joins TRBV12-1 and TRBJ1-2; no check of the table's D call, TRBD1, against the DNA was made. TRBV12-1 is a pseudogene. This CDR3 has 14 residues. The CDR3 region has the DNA TGTGCCAGCAGCTACAAACAGTGCCACTATGGCTACACCTTC. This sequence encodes CASSYKQCHYGYTF.

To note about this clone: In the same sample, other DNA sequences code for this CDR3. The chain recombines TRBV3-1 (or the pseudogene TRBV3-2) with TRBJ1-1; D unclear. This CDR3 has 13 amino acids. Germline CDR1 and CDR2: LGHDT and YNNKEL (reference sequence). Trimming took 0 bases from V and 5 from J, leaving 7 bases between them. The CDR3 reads CASSQDRGTEAFF. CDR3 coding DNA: TGTGCCAGCAGCCAAGATCGGGGTACTGAAGCTTTCTTT.

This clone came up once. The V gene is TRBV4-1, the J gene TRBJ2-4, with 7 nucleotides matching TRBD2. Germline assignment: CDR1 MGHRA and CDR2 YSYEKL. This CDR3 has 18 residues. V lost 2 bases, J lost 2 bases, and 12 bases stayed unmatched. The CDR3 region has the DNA TGCGCCAGCAGCCAACCCGGGACTGGTAGCGGGTCCAAAAACATTCAGTACTTC. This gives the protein CASSQPGTGSGSKNIQYF.

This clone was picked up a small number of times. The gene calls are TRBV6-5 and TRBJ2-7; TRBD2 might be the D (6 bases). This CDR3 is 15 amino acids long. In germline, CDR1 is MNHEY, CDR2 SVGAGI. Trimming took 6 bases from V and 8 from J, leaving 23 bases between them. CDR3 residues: CASRNSGLTSSKQYF. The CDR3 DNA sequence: TGTGCCAGCAGGAATAGCGGACTAACCTCAAGCAAGCAGTACTTC.

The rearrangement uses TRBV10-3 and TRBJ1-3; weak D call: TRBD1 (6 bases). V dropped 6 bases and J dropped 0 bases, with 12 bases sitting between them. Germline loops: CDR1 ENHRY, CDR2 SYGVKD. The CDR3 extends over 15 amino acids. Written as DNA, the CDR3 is TGTGCCATCAGGGACAGTATCAGCTCTGGAAACACCATATATTTT. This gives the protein CAIRDSISSGNTIYF.

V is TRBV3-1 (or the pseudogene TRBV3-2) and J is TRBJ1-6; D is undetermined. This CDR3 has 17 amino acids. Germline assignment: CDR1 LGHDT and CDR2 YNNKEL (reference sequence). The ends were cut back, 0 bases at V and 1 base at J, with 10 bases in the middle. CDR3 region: CASSQDRRASYNSPLHF. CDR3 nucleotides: TGTGCCAGCAGCCAAGATAGAAGGGCATCCTATAATTCACCCCTCCACTTT.

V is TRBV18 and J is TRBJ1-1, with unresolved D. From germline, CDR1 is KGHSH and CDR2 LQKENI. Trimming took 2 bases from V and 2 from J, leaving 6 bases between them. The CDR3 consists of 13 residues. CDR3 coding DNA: TGTGCCAGCTCACCAGATACTAACACTGAAGCTTTCTTT. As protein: CASSPDTNTEAFF.

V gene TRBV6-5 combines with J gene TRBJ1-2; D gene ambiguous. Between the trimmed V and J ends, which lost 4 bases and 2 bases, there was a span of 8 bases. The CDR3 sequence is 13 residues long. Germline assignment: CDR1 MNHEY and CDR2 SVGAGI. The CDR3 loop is CASSSVNNYGYTF. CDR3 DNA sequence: TGTGCCAGCAGTTCGGTCAACAACTATGGCTACACCTTC.

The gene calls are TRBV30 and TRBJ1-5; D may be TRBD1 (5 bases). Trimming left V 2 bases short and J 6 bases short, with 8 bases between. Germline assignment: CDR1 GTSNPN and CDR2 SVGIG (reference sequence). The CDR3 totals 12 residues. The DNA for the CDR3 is TGTGCCTGGAGTCGGGGGGGTCAGCCCCAGCATTTT. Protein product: CAWSRGGQPQHF.

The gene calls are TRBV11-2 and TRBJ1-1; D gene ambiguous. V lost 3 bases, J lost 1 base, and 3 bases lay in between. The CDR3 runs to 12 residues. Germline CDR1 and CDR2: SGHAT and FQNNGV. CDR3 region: CASSFGNTEAFF. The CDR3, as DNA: TGTGCCAGCAGCTTCGGGAACACTGAAGCTTTCTTT.

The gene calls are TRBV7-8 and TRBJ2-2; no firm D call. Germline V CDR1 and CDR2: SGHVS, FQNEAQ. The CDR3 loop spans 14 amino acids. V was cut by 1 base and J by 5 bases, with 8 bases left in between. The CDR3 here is CASSLEWGTGELFF. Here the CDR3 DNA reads TGTGCCAGCAGCTTAGAGTGGGGAACCGGGGAGCTGTTTTTT.

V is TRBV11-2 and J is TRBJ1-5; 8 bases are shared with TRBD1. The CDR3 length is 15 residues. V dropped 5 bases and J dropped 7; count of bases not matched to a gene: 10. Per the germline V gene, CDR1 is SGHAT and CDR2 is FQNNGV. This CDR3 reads CASSRGQGANQPQHF. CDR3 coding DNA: TGTGCCAGCAGCAGAGGCCAGGGGGCTAACCAGCCCCAGCATTTT. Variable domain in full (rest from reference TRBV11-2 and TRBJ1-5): EAGVAQSPRYKIIEKRQSVAFWCNPISGHATLYWYQQILGQGPKLLIQFQNNGVVDDSQLPKDRFSAERLKGVDSTLKIQPAKLEDSAVYLCASSRGQGANQPQHFGDGTRLSIL.

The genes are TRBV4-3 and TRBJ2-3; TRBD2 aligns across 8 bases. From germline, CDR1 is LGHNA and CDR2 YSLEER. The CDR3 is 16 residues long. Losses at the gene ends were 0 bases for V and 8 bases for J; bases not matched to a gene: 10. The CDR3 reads CASSQEPAGAVGTQYF. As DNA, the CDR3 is TGCGCCAGCAGCCAAGAACCAGCGGGGGCCGTTGGTACGCAGTATTTT.

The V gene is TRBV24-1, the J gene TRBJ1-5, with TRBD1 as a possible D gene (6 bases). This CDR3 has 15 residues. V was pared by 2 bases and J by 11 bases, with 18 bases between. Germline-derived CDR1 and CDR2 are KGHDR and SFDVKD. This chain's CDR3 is CATSDSGTPDGAQHF. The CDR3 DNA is TGTGCCACCAGTGATTCAGGGACACCGGACGGGGCCCAGCATTTT.

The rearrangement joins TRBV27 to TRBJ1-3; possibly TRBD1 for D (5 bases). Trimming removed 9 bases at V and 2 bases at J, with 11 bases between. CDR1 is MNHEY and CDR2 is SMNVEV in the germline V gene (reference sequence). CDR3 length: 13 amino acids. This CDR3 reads CASPRGPGNTIYF. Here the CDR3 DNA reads TGTGCCAGTCCTAGGGGACCTGGAAACACCATATATTTT.

The CDR3 DNA follows: TGTGCCAGCAGTACCGGGACAGGGATAACTAGCGCAACCTACGAGCAGTACTTC. It encodes CASSTGTGITSATYEQYF. The V gene is TRBV2, the J gene TRBJ2-7; 9 bases match TRBD1. Per germline, CDR1 SNHLY and CDR2 FYNNEI. V shed 5 bases and J 2 bases; nucleotides not matched to a gene: 16. The CDR3 covers 18 residues. Drawing the rest from reference TRBV2 and TRBJ2-7, the complete variable domain is EPEVTQTPSHQVTQMGQEVILRCVPISNHLYFYWYRQILGQKVEFLVSFYNNEISEKSEIFDDQFSVERPDGSNFTLKIRSTKLEDSAMYFCASSTGTGITSATYEQYFGPGTRLTVT.

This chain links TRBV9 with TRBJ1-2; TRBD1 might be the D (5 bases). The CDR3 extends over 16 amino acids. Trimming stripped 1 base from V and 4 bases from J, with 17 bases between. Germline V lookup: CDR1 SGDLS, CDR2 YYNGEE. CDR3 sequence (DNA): TGTGCCAGCAGCGTAACCCCGGGGACCCCCTTCTATGGCTACACCTTC. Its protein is CASSVTPGTPFYGYTF.

The CDR3 loop is CASSPGQGNTEAFF. CDR3 sequence (DNA): TGTGCCAGCAGCCCGGGACAGGGGAACACTGAAGCTTTCTTT. The chain uses TRBV27 and TRBJ1-1; 9 bases fit TRBD1. The CDR3 spans 14 residues. The trim removed 6 bases at V and 1 base at J, leaving 3 bases unmatched. CDR1 is MNHEY, CDR2 SMNVEV, per germline (reference sequence).

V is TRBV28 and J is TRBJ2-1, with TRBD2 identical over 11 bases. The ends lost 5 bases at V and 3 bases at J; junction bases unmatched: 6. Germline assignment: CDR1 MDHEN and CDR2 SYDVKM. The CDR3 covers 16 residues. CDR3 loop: CASSLSGRAGYNEQFF. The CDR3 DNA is TGTGCCAGCAGTCTTAGCGGGAGGGCCGGCTACAATGAGCAGTTCTTC.

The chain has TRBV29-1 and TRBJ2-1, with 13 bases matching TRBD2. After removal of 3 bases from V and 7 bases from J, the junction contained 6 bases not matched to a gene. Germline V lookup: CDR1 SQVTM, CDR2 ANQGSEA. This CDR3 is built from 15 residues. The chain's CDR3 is CSVDRLAGGANEQFF. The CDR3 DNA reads TGCAGCGTTGATCGACTAGCGGGAGGTGCTAATGAGCAGTTCTTC.